The entry below describes one T cell receptor (beta chain). Its antigen is currently unknown. Here immunoSEQ multiplex PCR was the method, and the copy in TCRdb shows in-frame clones only, minus some. Among around 65,000 clones listed, 65% to 80% were seen once. This entry belongs to a study of T cell responses to AZD1222 COVID-19 vaccine. Study-level findings and limits: Females outnumbered males among donors, who were mostly white British; clonal diversity was possibly underestimated.

This TCR derives from an adult in good health. Sequenced here: peripheral blood, sampled on day 0 of AZD1222 vaccination.

The CDR3 coding sequence is TGCGCCAGCAGCTTGGAAGCTGCGGGGTTCACCGGGGAGCTGTTTTTT. It codes for CASSLEAAGFTGELFF. The rearrangement links TRBV5-1 to TRBJ2-2; the D gene is possibly TRBD2 (6 bases). Germline V CDR1 and CDR2: SGHRS, YFSETQ. Deletions cut 0 bases from V and 4 bases from J, with 13 bases between. The CDR3 length is 16 residues.